These T cell receptor beta chains were read from a single sample in a study of Graves' ophthalmopathy and Graves' hyperthyroidism. TCRdb reanalysed the multiplex PCR reads using MiXCR and keeps one entry per CDR3 protein. The sample has 500,000 to 700,000 distinct CDR3 sequences; about 20% are singletons. The sequencing sample was made of peripheral blood. These receptors all come from a woman younger than 30 with stable Graves' hyperthyroidism. Some clones in this sample may be carry-over from other donors' samples. Both conserved end residues are part of each CDR3. Each record gives: D gene, V gene, J gene, clone size, CDR3 protein, CDR3 DNA. A D gene is named only where the DNA matches it firmly. Part of the rows lack a size; the others show once, few, many or a class for expanded clones.

d_call: TRBD1
v_call: TRBV6-1
j_call: TRBJ1-5
clone_size: NA
cdr3_aa: CASSESRGPNQPQRF
cdr3_nt: TGTGCCAGCAGTGAAAGCAGGGGGCCAAATCAGCCCCAGCGTTTT

d_call: NA
v_call: TRBV15
j_call: TRBJ2-7
clone_size: many
cdr3_aa: CATSRDRAREQYF
cdr3_nt: TGTGCCACCAGCAGAGACAGGGCGCGCGAGCAGTACTTC

d_call: NA
v_call: TRBV18
j_call: TRBJ1-5
clone_size: NA
cdr3_aa: CASSTGAQNQPQHF
cdr3_nt: TGTGCCAGCTCAACGGGGGCGCAGAATCAGCCCCAGCATTTT

d_call: NA
v_call: TRBV29-1
j_call: TRBJ1-2
clone_size: many
cdr3_aa: CSVDIENYGYTF
cdr3_nt: TGCAGCGTTGACATCGAAAACTATGGCTACACCTTC

d_call: NA
v_call: TRBV25-1
j_call: TRBJ2-2
clone_size: many
cdr3_aa: CASSGDLDTGELFF
cdr3_nt: TGTGCCAGCAGTGGGGACCTAGACACCGGGGAGCTGTTTTTT

d_call: NA
v_call: TRBV29-1
j_call: TRBJ1-1
clone_size: many
cdr3_aa: CSVKSGRGEAFF
cdr3_nt: TGCAGCGTTAAATCGGGGCGCGGCGAAGCTTTCTTT

d_call: NA
v_call: TRBV24-1
j_call: TRBJ2-6
clone_size: few
cdr3_aa: CATSDPDPAGANVLTF
cdr3_nt: TGTGCCACCAGTGATCCCGACCCCGCTGGGGCCAACGTCCTGACTTTC

d_call: TRBD1
v_call: TRBV3-1
j_call: TRBJ2-7
clone_size: NA
cdr3_aa: CASRGGGTGGYEQYF
cdr3_nt: TGTGCCAGCAGAGGAGGGGGAACAGGGGGCTACGAGCAGTACTTC

d_call: TRBD2
v_call: TRBV20-1
j_call: TRBJ2-5
clone_size: many
cdr3_aa: CSASGTSGQETQYF
cdr3_nt: TGCAGTGCCTCCGGGACTAGCGGACAAGAGACCCAGTACTTC

d_call: TRBD1
v_call: TRBV6-5
j_call: TRBJ1-2
clone_size: NA
cdr3_aa: CASSYVTGVLNNYGYTF
cdr3_nt: TGTGCCAGCAGTTACGTTACAGGGGTCCTGAATAACTATGGCTACACCTTC

d_call: NA
v_call: TRBV28
j_call: TRBJ1-1
clone_size: once
cdr3_aa: CASSGPERPEAFF
cdr3_nt: TGTGCCAGCAGCGGTCCCGAGAGGCCTGAAGCTTTCTTT

d_call: NA
v_call: TRBV12-3/TRBV12-4
j_call: TRBJ1-1
clone_size: many
cdr3_aa: CASSAGAGAFF
cdr3_nt: TGTGCCAGCAGTGCGGGGGCGGGAGCTTTCTTT

d_call: NA
v_call: TRBV12-3/TRBV12-4
j_call: TRBJ1-2
clone_size: many
cdr3_aa: CASSFRRTYGYTF
cdr3_nt: TGTGCCAGCAGTTTCAGGCGGACCTATGGCTACACCTTC

d_call: NA
v_call: TRBV12-3/TRBV12-4
j_call: TRBJ2-4
clone_size: many
cdr3_aa: CASSPPPEGAKNIQYF
cdr3_nt: TGTGCCAGCAGTCCACCCCCGGAGGGAGCCAAAAACATTCAGTACTTC

d_call: NA
v_call: TRBV12-3/TRBV12-4
j_call: TRBJ1-1
clone_size: many
cdr3_aa: CASSTDGGSLTEASF
cdr3_nt: TGTGCCAGCAGCACCGACGGGGGAAGTCTCACTGAAGCTTCCTTT

d_call: NA
v_call: TRBV6-1
j_call: TRBJ2-4
clone_size: few
cdr3_aa: CASTMSTTDIQYF
cdr3_nt: TGTGCCAGCACGATGTCAACAACGGACATTCAGTACTTC